This T cell receptor (beta chain) was recovered during a study of shared clonotypes between healthy human individuals. The CDR3 is made up of 15 amino acids. After removal of 2 bases from V and 5 bases from J, the junction contained 4 bases not matched to a gene. Germline-derived CDR1 and CDR2 are SGDLS and YYNGEE. Assay used: immunoSEQ multiplex PCR; TCRdb lists only in-frame clones, some missing. The sample carries around 2,100,000 clones, about 95% recorded once. Positively selected for CCR7, the CD45RO-negative cells used as naive CD8 cells excluded terminally differentiated effector memory CD45RA+ cells. Study-wide points: Non-shared clonotypes were found to have lower generation probabilities than the clonotypes that were shared by all four of the sorted-subset donors.

In regard to this clone: The antigen is unknown. Other DNA sequences of this sample code for an identical CDR3.

The sample taken for sequencing was naive CD8+ T cells sorted from blood. The receptor's source is a man aged 18 to 29 in good health. The gene calls are TRBV9 and TRBJ2-2; 9 bases match TRBD1. The CDR3 region has the DNA TGTGCCAGCAGCGTGGAACAGGGGGCGACCGGGGAGCTGTTTTTT. Its translation: CASSVEQGATGELFF.